These 5 T cell receptor beta chains came from one sample sequenced in a study of glioma-infiltrating T cells. The iRepertoire nested amplicon-rescue multiplex PCR amplified TCR alpha and beta CDR3s from RNA. Using its own MiXCR run on the multiplex PCR reads, TCRdb lists one record per CDR3 protein. Among about 400,000 distinct CDR3 sequences, about 40% were seen once, and the ten largest hold around 11%. The sample comprised glioma tissue, nonneoplastic brain tissue, or PBMCs (not recorded which). The receptors come from a human donor with low-grade glioma or glioblastoma, undergoing nonglioma brain surgery, or in good health (not recorded which).

The sample holds many counts of this clonotype. The genes are TRBV28 and TRBJ2-3, with a weak D call TRBD2 (6 bases). The V end lost 3 bases, the J end lost 2 bases, and 15 bases lay between the germline ends. CDR3 length: 16 amino acids. Per the germline V gene, CDR1 is MDHEN and CDR2 is SYDVKM. The CDR3 sequence is CASSFGDWLLTDTQYF. CDR3 in DNA: TGTGCCAGCAGTTTTGGGGACTGGCTCCTCACAGATACGCAGTATTTT.

This clonotype was found a few times. The chain employs TRBV27 and TRBJ2-1, with 8 bases matching TRBD2. The CDR3 sequence is 13 residues long. Trimming cost V 6 bases and J 9 bases; bases outside gene matches: 7. Germline V gene data show CDR1 as MNHEY and CDR2 as SMNVEV (reference sequence). Here the CDR3 DNA reads TGTGCCAGCAGGCCCGGGACTAGTCTTGAGCAGTTCTTC. Translated: CASRPGTSLEQFF.

The chain has TRBV28 and TRBJ1-2; D might be TRBD1 (6 bases). V was shortened by 2 bases and J by 7 bases, with 17 bases between the two germline ends. This CDR3 region has 15 residues. Germline V gene data show CDR1 as MDHEN and CDR2 as SYDVKM. The DNA for the CDR3 is TGTGCCAGCAGTTTACGACAGGTCGAACTCGGTGGCTACACCTTC. This gives the protein CASSLRQVELGGYTF.

The V and J genes are TRBV3-1 and TRBJ2-2; TRBD2 matches at 10 bases. Trimming took 4 bases from V and 4 from J; bases not matched to a gene: 3. The germline V gene encodes CDR1 LGHDT and CDR2 YNNKEL (reference sequence). This CDR3 contains 15 residues. The CDR3 loop is CASSLSGRSTGELFF. CDR3 coding DNA: TGTGCCAGCAGCCTTAGCGGGAGGAGCACCGGGGAGCTGTTTTTT.

About this clonotype itself: Given a much more abundant clone one base away, this may be a read error. The genes are TRBV20-1 and TRBJ2-7; 7 bases align to TRBD2. The germline gives CDR1 DFQATT, CDR2 SNEGSKA (reference sequence). The CDR3 spans 15 residues. CDR3 region: CSARGRTTSADEQHF. Here the CDR3 DNA reads TGCAGTGCTAGAGGGAGAACTACTAGCGCTGACGAGCAGCACTTC.